One T cell receptor (beta chain) is described in this entry. Its matching antigen is unknown. The record originates from a study of radiotherapy plus CTLA-4 blockade in lung cancer. Profiling relied on immunoSEQ multiplex PCR, and the TCRdb table lists in-frame clones only, not all of them. The sample contains about 50,000 clones, approximately 84% of which appear only once. Points from the study as a whole: Per reports, early blood T cell clone dynamics, plus interferon-beta, forecast response most strongly.

CDR1 is MNHEY and CDR2 is SVGAGI in the germline V gene. Trimming took 6 bases from V and 5 from J; bases not matched to a gene: 6. The CDR3 extends over 13 amino acids. The sequence derives from a human donor with non-small cell lung cancer whose response to radiotherapy plus ipilimumab could not be evaluated. Material: peripheral blood, obtained from a patient treated with radiotherapy plus ipilimumab. The rearrangement joins TRBV6-5 to TRBJ1-1, with 7 bases identical to TRBD1. The chain's CDR3 is CASSPPGGTEAFF. In DNA form, the CDR3 reads TGTGCCAGCAGCCCGCCAGGGGGGACTGAAGCTTTCTTT.